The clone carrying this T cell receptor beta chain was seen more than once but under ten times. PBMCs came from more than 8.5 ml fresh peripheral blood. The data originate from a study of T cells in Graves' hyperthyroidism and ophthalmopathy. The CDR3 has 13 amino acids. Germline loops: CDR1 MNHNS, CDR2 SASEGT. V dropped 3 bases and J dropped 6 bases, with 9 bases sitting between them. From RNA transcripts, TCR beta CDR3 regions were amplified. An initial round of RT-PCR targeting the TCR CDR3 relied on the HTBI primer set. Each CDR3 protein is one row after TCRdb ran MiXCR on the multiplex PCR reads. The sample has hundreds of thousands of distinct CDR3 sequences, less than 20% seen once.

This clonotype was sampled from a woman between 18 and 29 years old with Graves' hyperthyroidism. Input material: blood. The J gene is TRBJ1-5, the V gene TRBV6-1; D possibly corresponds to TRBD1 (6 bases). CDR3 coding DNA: TGTGCCAGCAGTGACACAGGGACTCAGCCCCAGCATTTT. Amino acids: CASSDTGTQPQHF.